The text below deals with one T cell receptor beta chain. Its matching antigen is unknown. Trimming stripped 6 bases from V and 0 bases from J, with 18 bases between. Looked up from germline, CDR1 is MNHNY and CDR2 is SVGAGI (reference sequence). CDR3 size: 16 residues. Authors' methods: Sequence data from immunoSEQ were junction-only and lacked quality scores; consequently, filtering differed. Here immunoSEQ multiplex PCR was the method, and the copy in TCRdb shows in-frame clones only, minus some. That table gives V, J and clone size, and the DNA gave D and trimming. The sample lists fewer than 1 million clones, roughly 96% occurring once. This specimen belongs to a study of shared clonotypes between healthy human individuals. Study outcomes and limitations: Tissues were not sampled, only blood, and their repertoires likely differ.

CD45RO-negative CD8 cells positively selected for CCR7 made up the naive population, which excluded terminally differentiated effector memory CD45RA+ cells. The chain employs TRBV6-6 and TRBJ2-7; D possibly matches TRBD1 or TRBD2 (6 bases each). Input material: naive CD8+ T cells sorted from blood. This clonotype was sampled from a man aged 25 to 45 in good health. CDR3 DNA: TGTGCCAGCAGCCCCTTAGGGGGAGGCCTCTCCTACGAGCAGTACTTC. It codes for CASSPLGGGLSYEQYF.